This entry describes one T cell receptor beta chain. The germline CDR1 and CDR2 sequences are LNHNV and YYDKDF (reference sequence). Between the trimmed V and J ends, which lost 0 bases and 2 bases, there was a span of 15 bases. The CDR3 runs 17 residues. This record comes from a study of control samples from healthy donors and cancer patients. Only in-frame clones appear in the TCRdb table, and some are missing; sequencing was by immunoSEQ multiplex PCR. The repertoire includes approximately 170,000 clones, about 90% of them detected once, and 1.1% to 1.5% sits in the top ten. The chain carries TRBV15 and TRBJ2-3, with D possibly being TRBD1 (5 bases). This receptor was identified in a woman aged 45-65 years in good health. Sequencing was performed on blood. The CDR3 DNA sequence: TGTGCCACCAGCAGAGATGGGGCATTAGCCTTCACAGATACGCAGTATTTT. Encoded protein: CATSRDGALAFTDTQYF. The entire variable domain, with the rest obtained from reference TRBV15 and TRBJ2-3, is as follows: DAMVIQNPRYQVTQFGKPVTLSCSQTLNHNVMYWYQQKSSQAPKLLFHYYDKDFNNEADTPDNFQSRRPNTSFCFLDIRSPGLGDTAMYLCATSRDGALAFTDTQYFGPGTRLTVL.